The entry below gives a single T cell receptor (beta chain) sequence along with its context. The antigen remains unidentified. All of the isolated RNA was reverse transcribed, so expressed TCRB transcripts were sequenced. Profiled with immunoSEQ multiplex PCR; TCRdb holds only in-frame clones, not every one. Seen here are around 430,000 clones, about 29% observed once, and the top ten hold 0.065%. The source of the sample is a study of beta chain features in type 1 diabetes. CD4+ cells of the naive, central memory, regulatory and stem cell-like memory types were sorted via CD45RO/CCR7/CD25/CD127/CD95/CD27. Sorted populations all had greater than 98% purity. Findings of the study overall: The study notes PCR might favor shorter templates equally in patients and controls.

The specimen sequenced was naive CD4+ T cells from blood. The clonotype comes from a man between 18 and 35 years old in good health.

CDR3 residues: CASSWWRIDSNTEAFF. DNA of the CDR3: TGTGCCAGCAGCTGGTGGAGAATAGACTCGAACACTGAAGCTTTCTTT. The chain recombines TRBV7-2 with TRBJ1-1; D gene uncertain. The CDR3 contains 16 residues. CDR1 and CDR2 (germline): SGHTA, FQGNSA. The V gene lost 4 bases and the J gene lost 1 base, with 16 bases spanning the gap.